One sample yielded the 24 T cell receptor beta chains listed below, sequenced in a study of blood T cell repertoires in COVID-19. Here immunoSEQ multiplex PCR was the method, and the copy in TCRdb shows in-frame clones only, minus some. Of 150,000 to 200,000 clones in the sample, roughly 80% were seen once. The sequencing input was peripheral blood. The receptor source for this set is a man between 65 and 85 years old with acute or convalescent COVID-19.

The chain is built from TRBV9 and TRBJ2-1; 9 nucleotides match TRBD2. The V segment lost 0 bases and the J segment 5 bases; nucleotides outside the gene matches: 15. The CDR3 covers 19 residues. Per the germline V gene, CDR1 is SGDLS and CDR2 is YYNGEE. As DNA, the CDR3 is TGTGCCAGCAGCGTAGAGATTTGGGCTAGCGGGACTCGGGACAATGAGCAGTTCTTC. It specifies CASSVEIWASGTRDNEQFF.

Ten or more counts support this clone. This rearrangement joins TRBV5-4 to TRBJ2-5; D possibly corresponds to TRBD1 (6 bases). Germline V gene lookup returns CDR1 SGHNT and CDR2 YYREEE (reference sequence). Trimming cost V 0 bases and J 0 bases, with 9 bases left between them. This CDR3 has 15 amino acids. For the CDR3, the DNA is TGTGCCAGCAGCTTGGCCAGGACAGACCAAGAGACCCAGTACTTC. It is translated as CASSLARTDQETQYF.

This clone was seen a few times. This chain uses TRBV4-2 with TRBJ2-7, with D perhaps matching TRBD2 (7 bases). Per the germline V gene, CDR1 is LGHNA and CDR2 is YNFKEQ. Trimming removed 0 bases from V and 6 bases from J, with 18 bases in between. The CDR3 covers 16 residues. As DNA, the CDR3 is TGTGCCAGCAGCCAAGAGCATGGAGGGGGGGCAGGCGAGCAGTACTTC. Protein product: CASSQEHGGGAGEQYF.

The CDR3 coding sequence is TGTGCCAGCAGTAGCGGGTCCATGAATGAGCAGTTCTTC. Its translation is CASSSGSMNEQFF. The rearrangement uses TRBV9 and TRBJ2-1; 7 nucleotides align to TRBD2. The V gene's germline CDR1 is SGDLS and CDR2 YYNGEE. The CDR3 has 13 residues. The V segment lost 5 bases and the J segment 7 bases; nucleotides outside the gene matches: 6.

This clone came up many times. This chain joins TRBV29-1 and TRBJ1-5; D is perhaps TRBD1 (6 bases). Trimming stripped 4 bases from V and 6 bases from J, with 13 bases between. The germline CDR1 and CDR2 sequences are SQVTM and ANQGSEA. This CDR3 is 13 amino acids long. For the CDR3, the DNA is TGCAGCGTTGTTTCTGCCAGGGGTCAGCCCCAGCATTTT. Translation gives CSVVSARGQPQHF.

The V and J genes are TRBV5-6 and TRBJ2-5; 10 bases agree with TRBD2. Germline-derived CDR1 and CDR2 are SGHDT and YYEEEE. Losses at the gene ends were 2 bases for V and 5 bases for J; bases not matched to a gene: 6. The CDR3 contains 15 residues. CDR3 coding DNA: TGTGCCAGCAGCTTAGCGGGAGGGTGGAGGGAGACCCAGTACTTC. It translates to CASSLAGGWRETQYF.

The genes are TRBV5-4 and TRBJ1-3; the D is unclear. The V gene lost 2 bases and the J gene lost 4 bases, with 19 bases spanning the gap. This CDR3 region has 17 residues. Germline V gene lookup returns CDR1 SGHNT and CDR2 YYREEE (reference sequence). The CDR3 loop reads CASSFMARGGMGNTIYF. CDR3 DNA: TGTGCCAGCAGCTTTATGGCGCGCGGAGGGATGGGAAACACCATATATTTT.

The chain combines TRBV5-5 with TRBJ1-2, with TRBD1 identical over 7 bases. CDR1 and CDR2 (germline): SGHKS, YYEKEE (reference sequence). This CDR3 has 14 residues. With V trimmed by 4 bases and J by 6 bases, 9 bases remained unmatched. Written as DNA, the CDR3 is TGTGCCAGCAGCCCGGGACAGAACTTTCATGGCTACACCTTC. Translation: CASSPGQNFHGYTF.

The chain recombines TRBV5-4 with TRBJ1-6, with D perhaps matching TRBD1 (5 bases). The V end lost 4 bases, the J end lost 9 bases, and 23 bases lay between the germline ends. Germline lookup yields CDR1 SGHNT and CDR2 YYREEE (reference sequence). This CDR3 is 17 amino acids long. CDR3 in amino acids: CASSALDNRILGSPLHF. Written as DNA, the CDR3 is TGTGCCAGCAGCGCCCTGGACAATCGGATCTTGGGTTCACCCCTCCACTTT.

This chain joins TRBV12-3 or TRBV12-4 and TRBJ2-5; perhaps TRBD2 as D (5 bases). Trimming removed 5 bases at V and 7 bases at J, with 14 bases between. The length of the CDR3 is 13 residues. CDR3 in DNA: TGTGCCAGCAGTGACCAGCGGACCTGGACCCAGTACTTC. It codes for CASSDQRTWTQYF.

This sequence joins TRBV7-9 and TRBJ1-1; D remains unclear. Between the trimmed V and J ends, which lost 3 bases and 4 bases, there was a span of 9 bases. CDR3 size: 13 residues. Germline lookup yields CDR1 SEHNR and CDR2 FQNEAQ (reference sequence). CDR3 in amino acids: CASSFPPGTEAFF. CDR3 DNA sequence: TGTGCCAGCAGCTTTCCCCCCGGCACTGAAGCTTTCTTT.

The rearrangement uses TRBV19 and TRBJ1-2; D ambiguous. The CDR3 runs to 12 residues. Trimming shortened V by 1 base and J by 8 bases, and 8 bases separated the two germline ends. Germline V gene sequence: CDR1 LNHDA, CDR2 SQIVND (reference sequence). CDR3 amino acids: CASSIGGRGYTF. In nucleotides, the CDR3 is TGTGCCAGTAGTATAGGAGGGAGAGGCTACACCTTC.

This chain joins TRBV28 and TRBJ2-7, with 11 bases lining up with TRBD2. With 9 bases clipped from V and 6 bases from J, the junction kept 7 bases outside the gene matches. This CDR3 is built from 13 residues. From germline, CDR1 is MDHEN and CDR2 SYDVKM. For the CDR3, the DNA is TGTGCCAGTAATAGCGGGGGGGCCAGCGAGCAGTACTTC. As protein: CASNSGGASEQYF.

This sequence joins TRBV7-9 and TRBJ2-2; D call uncertain. The germline V and J ends were trimmed by 6 bases and 4 bases, with 15 bases remaining between them. CDR3 length: 15 amino acids. Per germline, CDR1 SEHNR and CDR2 FQNEAQ (reference sequence). The DNA for the CDR3 is TGTGCCAGCAGAGAGAGTGGTTTGTCCACCGGGGAGCTGTTTTTT. Its protein product is CASRESGLSTGELFF. Supplemented by reference TRBV7-9 and TRBJ2-2, the full variable domain reads DTGVSQNPRHKITKRGQNVTFRCDPISEHNRLYWYRQTLGQGPEFLTYFQNEAQLEKSRLLSDRFSAERPKGSFSTLEIQRTEQGDSAMYLCASRESGLSTGELFFGEGSRLTVL.

The chain recombines TRBV11-2 with TRBJ2-7; 9 bases map to TRBD1. Germline V gene lookup returns CDR1 SGHAT and CDR2 FQNNGV. CDR3 length equals 14 residues. J was trimmed by 6 bases and V by 3 bases; bases with no gene match: 6. CDR3 region: CASSLGQGLSEQYF. The CDR3 DNA follows: TGTGCCAGCAGCTTGGGACAGGGCCTTTCCGAGCAGTACTTC.

This clone was detected a few times. The J gene is TRBJ2-5, the V gene TRBV12-3 or TRBV12-4; 11 bases fit TRBD2. The CDR3 runs 13 residues. With V trimmed by 6 bases and J by 4 bases, 1 base remained unmatched. The CDR3 region has the DNA TGTGCCAGCAGAACTAGCGGGAGAGAGACCCAGTACTTC. This translates into CASRTSGRETQYF.

V is TRBV6-5 and J is TRBJ1-6; the match to TRBD1 covers 7 bases. This CDR3 has 15 residues. Trimming removed 6 bases from V and 5 bases from J; junction bases left unmatched: 7. CDR1 MNHEY and CDR2 SVGAGI come from the germline V gene. CDR3: CASSEDRNNNSPLHF. CDR3 nucleotide sequence: TGTGCCAGCAGCGAGGACAGGAATAATAATTCACCCCTCCACTTT.

This chain joins TRBV27 and TRBJ1-6; TRBD1 is a possible D gene (6 bases). Trimming cost V 2 bases and J 0 bases, with 8 bases left between them. Germline values: CDR1 MNHEY, CDR2 SMNVEV (reference sequence). CDR3 length: 16 amino acids. This CDR3 is CASSLQGSSYNSPLHF. DNA of the CDR3: TGTGCCAGCAGTTTACAGGGGAGCTCCTATAATTCACCCCTCCACTTT.

The gene calls are TRBV7-2 and TRBJ2-2, with a possible D match to TRBD2 (6 bases). Deletions cut 5 bases from V and 7 bases from J, with 11 bases between. The CDR3 runs 13 residues. Germline assignment: CDR1 SGHTA and CDR2 FQGNSA. This CDR3 is CASSPGVGGELFF. In DNA, the CDR3 is TGTGCCAGCAGCCCGGGGGTTGGCGGGGAGCTGTTTTTT.

This chain joins TRBV5-1 and TRBJ2-1; 8 positions agree with TRBD1. This CDR3 comprises 16 residues. Germline loops: CDR1 SGHRS, CDR2 YFSETQ. The V and J ends lost 4 bases and 5 bases, in that order; junction bases with no gene match: 11. Here the CDR3 DNA reads TGCGCCAGCAGCCAAAAATCGGGACAGGCCCACAATGAGCAGTTCTTC. Its translation: CASSQKSGQAHNEQFF.

For this clone: Other nucleotide sequences from this sample produce the same CDR3. The chain has TRBV18 and TRBJ1-6, with 9 bases matching TRBD1. The CDR3 spans 15 residues. J gave up 8 bases and V 3 bases, and 5 bases lay outside the gene matches. Per the germline V gene, CDR1 is KGHSH and CDR2 is LQKENI. CDR3 in DNA: TGTGCCAGCTCACCCCTACAGGGGGCGGATTCACCCCTCCACTTT. This gives the protein CASSPLQGADSPLHF. Based on the CDR3 plus reference TRBV18 and TRBJ1-6, the full variable domain is NAGVMQNPRHLVRRRGQEARLRCSPMKGHSHVYWYRQLPEEGLKFMVYLQKENIIDESGMPKERFSAEFPKEGPSILRIQQVVRGDSAAYFCASSPLQGADSPLHFGNGTRLTVT.

This chain uses TRBV5-5 with TRBJ2-7, with D possibly being TRBD1 (6 bases). The CDR3 runs 14 residues. The germline V gene has CDR1 SGHKS and CDR2 YYEKEE (reference sequence). V was pared by 0 bases and J by 3 bases, with 10 bases between. The CDR3 sequence: CASSLDGGYYEQYF. CDR3 DNA: TGTGCCAGCAGCTTGGATGGGGGCTACTACGAGCAGTACTTC.

This chain uses TRBV6-5 with TRBJ2-5; D remains ambiguous. The V gene's germline CDR1 is MNHEY and CDR2 SVGAGI. Trimming pared 2 bases from V and 5 bases from J, leaving 12 bases between. CDR3 length equals 14 residues. Written as DNA, the CDR3 is TGTGCCAGCAGTTACGCGCTAGGTGGTGAGACCCAGTACTTC. Its translation is CASSYALGGETQYF.

This chain links TRBV3-1 (or the pseudogene TRBV3-2) with TRBJ2-7; 10 nucleotides agree with TRBD2. Germline V gene data show CDR1 as LGHDT and CDR2 as YNNKEL (reference sequence). This CDR3 has 15 residues. The V segment lost 3 bases and the J segment 2 bases; nucleotides outside the gene matches: 4. This chain's CDR3 is CASSHGLAATYEQYF. The CDR3 DNA reads as TGTGCCAGCAGCCACGGACTAGCGGCCACCTACGAGCAGTACTTC.